The 8 T cell receptor beta chains given below trace back to one sample, sequenced in a study of T cells after yellow fever vaccination (dated by TCRdb to between 2018 and 2020). This specimen's treatment or condition label, interpreted: live attenuated yellow fever vaccine strain. The library was generated by 5' RACE. The run used an Illumina HiSeq 2500. TCRdb took the public reads, trimmed them with fastp at Q25, ran MiXCR for clone calling and kept in-frame beta chains. All rows with the same CDR3 protein become a single entry with the most common DNA and genes. Present in this sample are 450,000 to 550,000 distinct CDR3 sequences, around a fifth of which were seen just once. Roughly 16% of the sample rests with the top ten. Sequenced here: PBMCs, sampled 21 days after the first yellow fever vaccination. The receptor set was obtained from a young man who received the YFV17D yellow fever vaccine.

V usage is TRBV7-3 and J usage is TRBJ1-1; 7 nucleotides match TRBD1. The V and J ends lost 5 bases and 4 bases, in that order; junction bases with no gene match: 7. The CDR3 length is 14 residues. Germline V gene sequence: CDR1 SGHTA, CDR2 FQGTGA. For the CDR3, the DNA is TGTGCCAGCAGCAAAACCCGGGACAGCACTGAAGCTTTCTTT. This sequence encodes CASSKTRDSTEAFF.

The CDR3 region is CAISAQSRTMGAQYF. The CDR3 DNA reads TGTGCCATCAGTGCACAGTCCCGGACTATGGGGGCGCAGTATTTT. The chain uses TRBV10-3 and TRBJ2-3; maybe TRBD2 (6 bases). CDR3 length: 15 residues. The V end lost 4 bases, the J end lost 10 bases, and 21 bases lay between the germline ends. The V gene's germline CDR1 is ENHRY and CDR2 SYGVKD.

The rearrangement links TRBV29-1 to TRBJ2-4; D remains ambiguous. In germline, CDR1 is SQVTM, CDR2 ANQGSEA. The CDR3 contains 13 residues. Trimming left V 4 bases short and J 2 bases short, with 9 bases between. CDR3 bases: TGCAGCGTTGTCCTACAGACCAAAAACATTCAGTACTTC. It codes for CSVVLQTKNIQYF.

This clonotype was detected many times. This sequence joins TRBV12-3 or TRBV12-4 and TRBJ2-5; D might be TRBD1 (5 bases). The CDR3 spans 13 residues. Trimming took 6 bases from V and 5 from J, leaving 13 bases between them. CDR3 sequence (DNA): TGTGCCAGCAGGGACACCTTGGGGGAGACCCAGTACTTC. Amino acids: CASRDTLGETQYF.

J is TRBJ2-7 and V is TRBV7-9; 7 bases are shared with TRBD1. The germline V gene encodes CDR1 SEHNR and CDR2 FQNEAQ (reference sequence). The CDR3 length is 13 residues. V dropped 5 bases and J dropped 3; count of bases not matched to a gene: 4. CDR3 nucleotide sequence: TGTGCCAGCAGCGACCGGGACAGCTACGAGCAGTACTTC. It codes for CASSDRDSYEQYF.

This clonotype appeared a few times. V is TRBV12-3 or TRBV12-4 and J is TRBJ2-7; a possible D gene is TRBD2 (6 bases). Trimming removed 5 bases from V and 4 bases from J, with 15 bases in between. This CDR3 has 14 residues. CDR3: CASSTGTRKYEQYV. As DNA, the CDR3 is TGTGCCAGCAGTACCGGGACTCGGAAATACGAGCAGTACGTC.

This clonotype occurred a few times. V gene TRBV12-3 or TRBV12-4 combines with J gene TRBJ2-5; maybe TRBD1 (6 bases). There are 14 residues in the CDR3. V lost 6 bases, J lost 1 base, and 12 bases lay in between. CDR3 coding DNA: TGTGCCAGCAGACAAGGACAGATCCAAGAGACCCAGTACTTC. Translation gives CASRQGQIQETQYF.

The CDR3 region is CASSLTGEPSYNEQFF. CDR3 in DNA: TGCGCCAGCAGCTTAACAGGGGAACCCTCCTACAATGAGCAGTTCTTC. This chain uses TRBV5-1 with TRBJ2-1; 7 positions agree with TRBD1. V lost 2 bases to trimming and J lost 0 bases; unmatched junction nucleotides: 5. This CDR3 has 16 amino acids. Germline-derived CDR1 and CDR2 are SGHRS and YFSETQ.